The TCR beta chain under discussion was sequenced for a study of T cell changes during pregnancy in multiple sclerosis. Data came from immunoSEQ multiplex PCR; TCRdb stores just in-frame clones and leaves some out. The sample carries 35,000 to 45,000 clones, 75% to 95% recorded once. CDR1 and CDR2 (germline): LNHDA, SQIVND (reference sequence). The CDR3 is 14 residues long. V lost 5 bases to trimming and J lost 9 bases, with 19 bases between them. The sequences come from CD4+ T cells from peripheral blood mononuclear cells, collected in the third trimester of pregnancy. The clonotype was recovered from a female donor with multiple sclerosis, enrolled in a pregnancy study. The genes are TRBV19 and TRBJ1-1; no definite D call. The CDR3 DNA reads as TGTGCCAGTAGTGAGAGAAACGGGTTTCCGAAAGCTTTCTTT. Translation: CASSERNGFPKAFF.